This is a list of T cell receptor beta chains from one sample in a study of shared clonotypes between healthy human individuals. Assay used: immunoSEQ multiplex PCR; TCRdb lists only in-frame clones, some missing. Among millions of clones, 85% to 95% were seen once, and the ten largest hold 0.1% to 0.15%. Sample: naive CD4+ T cells sorted from blood. Every receptor here comes from a man aged 18 to 29 in good health. Each CDR3 is given with its conserved first and last residue. Fields, in order: CDR3 protein, CDR3 DNA, J gene, clone size, D gene, V gene. A D gene is named only where the DNA matches it firmly. Clone sizes are given selectively: once, few, many, or a class where the clone is expanded.

CASRLGGNYGYTF TGTGCTAGCCGACTGGGGGGCAACTATGGCTACACCTTC TRBJ1-2 - - TRBV12-5
CASSVEGANEKLFF TGTGCCAGCAGTGTGGAGGGGGCTAATGAAAAACTGTTTTTT TRBJ1-4 once - TRBV25-1
CASSESTQYF TGTGCCAGCAGTGAAAGTACGCAGTATTTT TRBJ2-3 - - TRBV6-1
CASSEGSGGPYSNQPQHF TGTGCCAGCAGTGAAGGGTCAGGGGGACCTTATAGCAATCAGCCCCAGCATTTT TRBJ1-5 - TRBD1 TRBV6-1
CASSLYPQGVDEQYF TGTGCCAGCAGTTTATACCCACAGGGGGTGGACGAGCAGTACTTC TRBJ2-7 once TRBD1 TRBV28
CASSLQPQETQYF TGCGCCAGCAGCTTACAGCCGCAAGAGACCCAGTACTTC TRBJ2-5 - - TRBV5-1
CASSPGSGGAGADTQYF TGTGCCAGCAGCCCGGGGAGCGGGGGGGCCGGAGCAGATACGCAGTATTTT TRBJ2-3 - TRBD2 TRBV5-4
CSAETGDEQYF TGCAGTGCCGAAACGGGGGACGAGCAGTACTTC TRBJ2-7 few - TRBV20-1
CASSKAQAPGDIQYF TGTGCCAGCAGCAAAGCTCAGGCCCCGGGGGACATTCAGTACTTC TRBJ2-4 - - TRBV21-1
CASSLTGGVDEQYF TGTGCCAGCTCTCTGACAGGGGGGGTCGACGAGCAGTACTTC TRBJ2-7 - TRBD1 TRBV18
CASSLRGLKLNTEAFF TGTGCCAGCAGTTTACGGGGTCTGAAATTGAACACTGAAGCTTTCTTT TRBJ1-1 - - TRBV28
CATSRDGGGSETQYF TGTGCCACCAGCAGAGATGGTGGGGGGTCAGAGACCCAGTACTTC TRBJ2-5 - - TRBV15
CASSFGFFSGGGETQYF TGCGCCAGCAGCTTTGGATTTTTTAGCGGGGGGGGCGAGACCCAGTACTTC TRBJ2-5 - TRBD2 TRBV5-1
CASESEKLFF TGTGCCAGCGAGAGTGAAAAACTGTTTTTT TRBJ1-4 - - TRBV2
CASSRLMQSPQETQYF TGTGCCAGCAGCCGACTTATGCAGTCGCCCCAAGAGACCCAGTACTTC TRBJ2-5 once - TRBV7-9
CASSLFGTPNSPLHF TGTGCCAGCAGTTTGTTTGGGACCCCCAATTCACCCCTCCACTTT TRBJ1-6 - - TRBV27
CASSLSFGVYEQFF TGTGCCAGCAGCTTGTCTTTCGGGGTCTATGAGCAGTTCTTC TRBJ2-1 - - TRBV5-6
CSVVSHGSADYEQYF TGCAGCGTCGTCTCCCACGGATCCGCCGACTACGAGCAGTACTTC TRBJ2-7 - - TRBV29-1
CSVAQRISYEQYF TGCAGCGTCGCACAGCGGATCTCCTACGAGCAGTACTTC TRBJ2-7 - - TRBV29-1
CASSPDRSSYEQYF TGTGCCAGCTCACCGGACAGGAGTTCCTACGAGCAGTACTTC TRBJ2-7 - TRBD1 TRBV18
CASSEIHVGELFF TGTGCCAGCAGTGAAATTCATGTCGGGGAGCTGTTTTTT TRBJ2-2 - - TRBV6-1
CASSIGGVGEKLFF TGTGCCAGCAGCATAGGGGGGGTAGGTGAAAAACTGTTTTTT TRBJ1-4 - - TRBV28
CARRSPGPQETQYF TGTGCCCGGCGGAGTCCGGGGCCACAAGAGACCCAGTACTTC TRBJ2-5 - - TRBV2
CASSSPGQGNSPLHF TGTGCCAGCAGTAGTCCGGGACAGGGTAATTCACCCCTCCACTTT TRBJ1-6 once TRBD1 TRBV27
CASSYDREETQYF TGTGCCAGCAGTTACGACAGGGAAGAGACCCAGTACTTC TRBJ2-5 - TRBD1 TRBV6-5
CASSDSLLSEQYF TGTGCCAGCAGTGATAGTTTACTTTCCGAGCAGTACTTC TRBJ2-7 - - TRBV27
CASKAPTIAKNIQYF TGTGCCAGTAAGGCCCCCACTATTGCCAAAAACATTCAGTACTTC TRBJ2-4 - - TRBV19
CASSLAMGGPYNEQFF TGTGCCAGCAGCTTAGCGATGGGGGGGCCCTACAATGAGCAGTTCTTC TRBJ2-1 few - TRBV7-9
CASSLGQFQETQYF TGCGCCAGCAGCTTGGGACAGTTCCAAGAGACCCAGTACTTC TRBJ2-5 - - TRBV5-1
CASSLASGGTDTQYF TGTGCCAGCAGCTTGGCCTCTGGCGGGACAGATACGCAGTATTTT TRBJ2-3 - - TRBV5-8
CSARVAGLYTF TGCAGTGCTAGAGTGGCAGGGCTCTACACCTTC TRBJ1-2 - - TRBV20-1
CASSPSGGPYNEQFF TGTGCCAGCAGCCCCAGCGGGGGTCCGTACAATGAGCAGTTCTTC TRBJ2-1 - TRBD2 TRBV7-2
CASSLSLSGANVLTF TGTGCCAGCAGCTTATCCCTCTCTGGGGCCAACGTCCTGACTTTC TRBJ2-6 - - TRBV7-3
CASSYATGSSYEQYF TGTGCCAGCAGTTACGCGACGGGGAGCTCCTACGAGCAGTACTTC TRBJ2-7 - - TRBV6-5
CASSTASYNSPLHF TGCGCCAGCAGCACGGCCAGTTATAATTCACCCCTCCACTTT TRBJ1-6 - - TRBV5-1
CASRIDGGPGGETQYF TGTGCCAGCAGAATCGACGGAGGGCCGGGAGGGGAGACCCAGTACTTC TRBJ2-5 once TRBD2 TRBV5-5
CASASSGTEAFF TGTGCCAGCGCATCCAGCGGAACTGAAGCTTTCTTT TRBJ1-1 - - TRBV6-5
CASSALLADSYNEQFF TGTGCCAGCAGCGCTCTTTTAGCGGACTCCTACAATGAGCAGTTCTTC TRBJ2-1 few - TRBV9
CASSSLGPSNEKLFF TGCGCCAGCAGCTCACTTGGCCCCTCTAATGAAAAACTGTTTTTT TRBJ1-4 - - TRBV5-1
CAWSGTNTEAFF TGTGCCTGGAGTGGGACGAACACTGAAGCTTTCTTT TRBJ1-1 few - TRBV30
CASRSGAHTSTDTQYF TGTGCCAGCAGGTCTGGCGCACACACTAGCACAGATACGCAGTATTTT TRBJ2-3 - - TRBV7-8
CASSRGQVGDSYNSPLHF TGCGCCAGCAGCCGAGGACAGGTGGGAGACTCCTATAATTCACCCCTCCACTTT TRBJ1-6 - TRBD1 TRBV4-1
CASSSQDSGNTIYF TGTGCCAGCAGTTCACAGGACTCTGGAAACACCATATATTTT TRBJ1-3 - - TRBV6-6
CASSSSGSGNTIYF TGTGCCAGCAGCTCAAGCGGCTCTGGAAACACCATATATTTT TRBJ1-3 - - TRBV7-9
CASRGLGGTSGTDTQYF TGCGCCAGCAGGGGGCTAGGCGGGACTAGCGGTACAGATACGCAGTATTTT TRBJ2-3 - TRBD2 TRBV5-1
CASSQLLTDTQYF TGTGCCAGCAGCCAGCTTCTCACAGATACGCAGTATTTT TRBJ2-3 - - TRBV14
CAWRGTGSGRAFEQYF TGTGCCTGGAGGGGGACGGGTAGCGGGAGGGCCTTCGAGCAGTACTTC TRBJ2-7 - TRBD2 TRBV30